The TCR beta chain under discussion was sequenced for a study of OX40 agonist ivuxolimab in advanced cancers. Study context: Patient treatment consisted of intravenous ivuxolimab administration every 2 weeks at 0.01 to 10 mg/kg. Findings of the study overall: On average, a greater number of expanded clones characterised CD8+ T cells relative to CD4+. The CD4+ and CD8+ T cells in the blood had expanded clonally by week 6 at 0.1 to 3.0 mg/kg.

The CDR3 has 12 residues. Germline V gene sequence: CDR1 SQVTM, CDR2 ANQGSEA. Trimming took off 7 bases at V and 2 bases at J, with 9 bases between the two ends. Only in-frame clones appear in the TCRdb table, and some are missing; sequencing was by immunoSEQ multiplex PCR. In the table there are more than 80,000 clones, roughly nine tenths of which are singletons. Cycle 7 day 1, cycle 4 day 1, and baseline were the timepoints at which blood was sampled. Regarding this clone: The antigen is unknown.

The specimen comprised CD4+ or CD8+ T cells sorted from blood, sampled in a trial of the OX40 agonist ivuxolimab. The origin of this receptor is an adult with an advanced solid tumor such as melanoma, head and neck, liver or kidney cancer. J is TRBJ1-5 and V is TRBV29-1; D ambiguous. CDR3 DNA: TGCAGCGCCAAGGTCGGCAATCAGCCCCAGCATTTT. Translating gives CSAKVGNQPQHF.